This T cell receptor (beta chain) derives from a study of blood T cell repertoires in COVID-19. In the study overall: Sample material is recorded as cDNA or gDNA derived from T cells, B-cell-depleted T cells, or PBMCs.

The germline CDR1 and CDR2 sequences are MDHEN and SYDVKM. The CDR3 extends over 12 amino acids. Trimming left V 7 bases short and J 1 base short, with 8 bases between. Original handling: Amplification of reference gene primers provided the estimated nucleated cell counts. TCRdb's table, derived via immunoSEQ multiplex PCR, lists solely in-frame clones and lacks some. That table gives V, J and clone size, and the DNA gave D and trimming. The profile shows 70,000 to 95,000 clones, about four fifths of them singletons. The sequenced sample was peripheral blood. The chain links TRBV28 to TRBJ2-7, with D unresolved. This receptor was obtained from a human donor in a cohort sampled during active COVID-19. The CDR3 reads CASTPRSYEQYF. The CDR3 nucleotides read TGTGCCAGCACGCCGAGGTCCTACGAGCAGTACTTC. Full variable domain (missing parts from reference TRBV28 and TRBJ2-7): DVKVTQSSRYLVKRTGEKVFLECVQDMDHENMFWYRQDPGLGLRLIYFSYDVKMKEKGDIPEGYSVSREKKERFSLILESASTNQTSMYLCASTPRSYEQYFGPGTRLTVT.